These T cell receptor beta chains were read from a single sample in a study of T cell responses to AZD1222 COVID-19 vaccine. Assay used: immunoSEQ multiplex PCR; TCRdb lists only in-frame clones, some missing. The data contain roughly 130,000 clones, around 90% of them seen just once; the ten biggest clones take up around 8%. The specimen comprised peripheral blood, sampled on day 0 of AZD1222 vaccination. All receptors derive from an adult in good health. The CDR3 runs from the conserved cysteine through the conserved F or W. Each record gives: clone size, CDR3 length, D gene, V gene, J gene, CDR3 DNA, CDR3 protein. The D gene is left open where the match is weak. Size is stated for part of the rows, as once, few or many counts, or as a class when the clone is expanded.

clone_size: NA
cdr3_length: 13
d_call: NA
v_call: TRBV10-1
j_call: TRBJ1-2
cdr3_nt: TGCGCCAGCAGTTCAGGGACTAACTATGGCTACACCTTC
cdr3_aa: CASSSGTNYGYTF

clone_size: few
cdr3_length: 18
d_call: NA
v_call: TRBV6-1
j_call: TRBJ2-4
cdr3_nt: TGTGCCAGCAGTGAAATAGTGGGAGCGGGTTCAGCCAAAAACATTCAGTACTTC
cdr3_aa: CASSEIVGAGSAKNIQYF

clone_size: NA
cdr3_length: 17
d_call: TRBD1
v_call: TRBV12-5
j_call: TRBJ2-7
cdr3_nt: TGTGCTAGTGGTTTGGTTGTATCGACAGGGGATTCCTACGAGCAGTACTTC
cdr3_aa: CASGLVVSTGDSYEQYF

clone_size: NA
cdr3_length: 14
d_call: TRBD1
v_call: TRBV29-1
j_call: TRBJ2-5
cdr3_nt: TGCAGCGTTGATCAACAGGGGGCTGGAGAGACCCAGTACTTC
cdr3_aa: CSVDQQGAGETQYF

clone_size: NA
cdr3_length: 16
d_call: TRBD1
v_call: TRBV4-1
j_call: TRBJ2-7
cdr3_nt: TGCGCCAGCAGCCATCACCCCGGGACAGGGGAGTACGAGCAGTACTTC
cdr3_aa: CASSHHPGTGEYEQYF

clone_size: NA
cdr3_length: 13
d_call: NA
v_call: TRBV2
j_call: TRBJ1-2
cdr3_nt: TGTGCCAGCAGTGTTGGACGTAACTATGGCTACACCTTC
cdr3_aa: CASSVGRNYGYTF

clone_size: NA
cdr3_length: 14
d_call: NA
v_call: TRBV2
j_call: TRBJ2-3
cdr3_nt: TGTGCCAGCAGTGAAAGAGCGGGCCTAGATACGCAGTATTTT
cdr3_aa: CASSERAGLDTQYF

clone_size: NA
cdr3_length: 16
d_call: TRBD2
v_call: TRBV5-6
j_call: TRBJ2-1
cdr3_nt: TGTGCCAGCAGCGCCCTCGGCGGGAGGGTTAACAATGAGCAGTTCTTC
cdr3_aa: CASSALGGRVNNEQFF

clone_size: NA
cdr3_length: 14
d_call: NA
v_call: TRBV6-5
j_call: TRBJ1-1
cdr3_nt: TGTGCCAGCACCAAACAGGGAATGAACACTGAAGCTTTCTTT
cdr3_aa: CASTKQGMNTEAFF

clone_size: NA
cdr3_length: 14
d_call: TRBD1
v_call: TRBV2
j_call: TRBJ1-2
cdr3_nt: TGTGCCAGCAGAAAGACAGGGGGCGCCGATGGCTACACCTTC
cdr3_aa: CASRKTGGADGYTF

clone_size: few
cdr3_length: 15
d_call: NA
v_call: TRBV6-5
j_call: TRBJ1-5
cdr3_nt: TGTGCCAGCAGTTATAAGGGGGGGAGCAATCAGCCCCAGCATTTT
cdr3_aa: CASSYKGGSNQPQHF

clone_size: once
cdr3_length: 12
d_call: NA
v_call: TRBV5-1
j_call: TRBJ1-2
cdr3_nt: TGCGCCAGCAGCTTGGCGGGGGATGGCTACACCTTC
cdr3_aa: CASSLAGDGYTF

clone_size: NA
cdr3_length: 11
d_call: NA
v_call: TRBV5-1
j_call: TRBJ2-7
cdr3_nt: TGCGCCAGCAGCGGGGCCTACGAGCAGTACTTC
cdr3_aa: CASSGAYEQYF

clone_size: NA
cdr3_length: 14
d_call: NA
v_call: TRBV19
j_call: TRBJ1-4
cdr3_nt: TGTGCCAGTAGTCCGGGGGGCGCCGGAGAAAAACTGTTTTTT
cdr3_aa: CASSPGGAGEKLFF

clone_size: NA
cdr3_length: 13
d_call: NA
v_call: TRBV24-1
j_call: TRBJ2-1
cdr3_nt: TGTGCCACCGGCCGTGGAGGGCGCGAGGGTCGCTTCTTC
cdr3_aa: CATGRGGREGRFF

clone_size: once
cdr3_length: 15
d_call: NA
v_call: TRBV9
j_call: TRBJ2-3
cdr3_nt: TGTGCCAGCAGCGTAGGGGCAAGCACCCCAGATACGCAGTATTTT
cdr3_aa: CASSVGASTPDTQYF

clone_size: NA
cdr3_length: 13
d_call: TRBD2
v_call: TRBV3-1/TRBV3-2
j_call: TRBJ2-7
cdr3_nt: TGTGCCAGCAGCCGCGGGAGCGGTTACGAGCAGTACTTC
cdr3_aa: CASSRGSGYEQYF

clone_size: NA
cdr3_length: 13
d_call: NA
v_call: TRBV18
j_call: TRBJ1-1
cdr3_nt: TGTGCCACCCAGCGCTTAGGGAGGCCTGAAGCTTTCTTT
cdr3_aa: CATQRLGRPEAFF

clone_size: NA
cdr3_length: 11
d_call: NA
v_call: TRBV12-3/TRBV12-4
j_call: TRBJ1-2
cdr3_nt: TGTGCCAGCAGTTTAGGGCAGAGTGGCACCTTC
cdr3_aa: CASSLGQSGTF

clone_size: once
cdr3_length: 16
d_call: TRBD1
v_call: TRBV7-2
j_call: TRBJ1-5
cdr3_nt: TGTGCCAGCAGCCGGACAGGGTCGAGACCGGATCAGCCCCAGCATTTT
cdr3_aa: CASSRTGSRPDQPQHF

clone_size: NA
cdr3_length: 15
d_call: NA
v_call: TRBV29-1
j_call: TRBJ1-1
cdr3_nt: TGCAGCGTTGAAGATTCAGCACCCGGGGCCCCTGAAGCTTTCTTT
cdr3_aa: CSVEDSAPGAPEAFF

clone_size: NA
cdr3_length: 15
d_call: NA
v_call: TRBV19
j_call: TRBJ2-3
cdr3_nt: TGTGCCAGTAGTATGGAGCGGTCCTCTTCAGATACGCAGTATTTT
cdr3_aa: CASSMERSSSDTQYF

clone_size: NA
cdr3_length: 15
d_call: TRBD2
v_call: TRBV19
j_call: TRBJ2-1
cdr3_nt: TGTGCCAGTAGTATGAGCGGGAGGAGAAACAATGAGCAGTTCTTC
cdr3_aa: CASSMSGRRNNEQFF

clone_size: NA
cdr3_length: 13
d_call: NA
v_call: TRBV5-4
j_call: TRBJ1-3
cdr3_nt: TGTGCCAGCAGCTTATACGGGGGAAACACCATATATTTT
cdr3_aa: CASSLYGGNTIYF

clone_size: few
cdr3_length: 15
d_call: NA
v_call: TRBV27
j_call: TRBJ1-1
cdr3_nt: TGTGCCAGCAGTTTATGGGGGGATGTGAACACTGAAGCTTTCTTT
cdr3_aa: CASSLWGDVNTEAFF

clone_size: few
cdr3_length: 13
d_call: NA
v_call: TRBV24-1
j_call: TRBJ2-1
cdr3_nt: TGTGCCACCAGTGATTACAGGGCCCATGAGCAGTTCTTC
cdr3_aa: CATSDYRAHEQFF

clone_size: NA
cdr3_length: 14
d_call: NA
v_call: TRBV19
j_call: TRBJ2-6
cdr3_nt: TGTGCCAGTGGGGAAACCGGTGGGGCCAACGTCCTGACTTTC
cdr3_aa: CASGETGGANVLTF

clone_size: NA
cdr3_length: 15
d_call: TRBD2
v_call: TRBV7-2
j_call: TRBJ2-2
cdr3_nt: TGTGCCAGCAGCTTTAGCGGGAGTAGAACCGGGGAGCTGTTTTTT
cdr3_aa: CASSFSGSRTGELFF

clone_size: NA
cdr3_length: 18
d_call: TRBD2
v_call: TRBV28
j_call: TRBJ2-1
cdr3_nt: TGTGCCAGCAGTTTGGCCTCACTAGCGGGGGGCTCCTACAATGAGCAGCTCTTC
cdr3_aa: CASSLASLAGGSYNEQLF

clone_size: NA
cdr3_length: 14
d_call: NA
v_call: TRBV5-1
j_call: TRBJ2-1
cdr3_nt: TGCGCCAGCAGCTTCTCACCGGGTTACAATGAGCAGTTCTTC
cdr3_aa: CASSFSPGYNEQFF

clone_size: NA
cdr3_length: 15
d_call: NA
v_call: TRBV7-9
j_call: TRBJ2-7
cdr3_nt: TGTGCCAGCAGCTCAGGGCAGGGTGCGACCTACGAGCAGTACTTC
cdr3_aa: CASSSGQGATYEQYF

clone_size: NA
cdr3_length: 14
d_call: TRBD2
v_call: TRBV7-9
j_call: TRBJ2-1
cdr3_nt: TGTGCCAGCAGCTCAAGCGGGAGGAGCGGCGGAGAGTTCTTC
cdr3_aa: CASSSSGRSGGEFF

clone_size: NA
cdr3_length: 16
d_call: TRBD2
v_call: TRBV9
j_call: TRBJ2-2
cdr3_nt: TGTGCCAGCAGTCTCAGCGGGGCCGCGAACACCGGGGAGCTGTTTTTT
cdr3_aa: CASSLSGAANTGELFF

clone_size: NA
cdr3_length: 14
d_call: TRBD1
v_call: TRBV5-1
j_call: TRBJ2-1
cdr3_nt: TGCGCCAGCAGCCGTGAGACAGGGGGCAATGAGCAGTTCTTC
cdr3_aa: CASSRETGGNEQFF

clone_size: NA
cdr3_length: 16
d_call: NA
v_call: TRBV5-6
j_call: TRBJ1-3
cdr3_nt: TGTGCCAGCAGCTTGGGATTAAGAAGCTCTGGAAACACCATATATTTT
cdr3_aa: CASSLGLRSSGNTIYF

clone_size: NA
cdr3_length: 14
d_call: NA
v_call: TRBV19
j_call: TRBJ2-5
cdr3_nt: TGTGCCAGTAGTATAGATGTGTACCAAGAGACCCAGTACTTC
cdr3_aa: CASSIDVYQETQYF

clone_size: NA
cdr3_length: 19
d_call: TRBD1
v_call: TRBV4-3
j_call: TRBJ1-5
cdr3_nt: TGCGCCAGCAGCCAAGGTCTGGGACAGGGGTCAGAAAGTAATCAGCCCCAGCATTTT
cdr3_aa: CASSQGLGQGSESNQPQHF

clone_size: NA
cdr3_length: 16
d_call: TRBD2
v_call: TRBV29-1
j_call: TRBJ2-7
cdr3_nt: TGCAGCGTTGAAGATCGAGCGGGGCGAAGCTCCTACGAGCAGTACTTC
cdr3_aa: CSVEDRAGRSSYEQYF

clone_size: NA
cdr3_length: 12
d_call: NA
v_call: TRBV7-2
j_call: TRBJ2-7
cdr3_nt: TGTGCCAGCAGCTCCTCCTCCTACGAGCAGTACTTC
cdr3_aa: CASSSSSYEQYF

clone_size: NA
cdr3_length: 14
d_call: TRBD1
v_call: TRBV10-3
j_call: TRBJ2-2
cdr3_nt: TGTGCCATCAGTGGGACAGGGCTAACCGGGGAGCTGTTTTTT
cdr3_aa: CAISGTGLTGELFF